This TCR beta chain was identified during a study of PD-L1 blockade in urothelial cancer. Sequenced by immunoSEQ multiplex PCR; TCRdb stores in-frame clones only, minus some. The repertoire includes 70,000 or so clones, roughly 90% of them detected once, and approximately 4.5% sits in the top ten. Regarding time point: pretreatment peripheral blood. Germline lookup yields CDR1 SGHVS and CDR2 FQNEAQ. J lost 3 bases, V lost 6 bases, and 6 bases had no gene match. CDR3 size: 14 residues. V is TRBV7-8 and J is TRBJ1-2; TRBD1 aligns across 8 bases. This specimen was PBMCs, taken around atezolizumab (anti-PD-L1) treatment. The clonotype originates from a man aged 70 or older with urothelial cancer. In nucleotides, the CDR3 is TGTGCCAGCAGTTTGGACAGGGCAGACTATGGCTACACCTTC. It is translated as CASSLDRADYGYTF.